The clone carrying this TCR beta chain was seen only once. What it binds is unknown. For each subset, genomic DNA was distributed in equal portions over several immunoSEQ plates. The protocol was immunoSEQ multiplex PCR, while the TCRdb copy is restricted to in-frame clones and leaves out a portion. The sample lists about 1.5 million clones; 95% to 99% were seen once. Trimming left V 0 bases short and J 4 bases short, with 10 bases between. Germline V CDR1 and CDR2: MNHNS, SASEGT. This CDR3 has 15 residues. This sample stems from a study of shared clonotypes between healthy human individuals. Into CD45RA+ naive and CD45RA-negative memory subsets, the CD4+ cells were split. Study observations and caveats: In contrast to clonotypes shared by all four donors, non-shared clonotypes had lower generation probabilities.

The source is a young man in good health. The sequenced sample consisted of naive CD4+ T cells sorted from blood. Subset specified: CD45RA+ positively selected. The rearrangement links TRBV6-1 to TRBJ1-3; D is perhaps TRBD1 (5 bases). The CDR3 DNA is TGTGCCAGCAGTGAAGCGCTGGGGACGGGAAACACCATATATTTT. It translates to CASSEALGTGNTIYF.